These T cell receptor beta chains were read from a single sample in a study of blood T cell repertoires in COVID-19. Assay used: immunoSEQ multiplex PCR; TCRdb lists only in-frame clones, some missing. The sample includes about 68,000 clones, about 87% of them seen just once. The sample consisted of peripheral blood. The receptors were gathered from a human donor in a cohort sampled during active COVID-19. Each CDR3 is given with its conserved first and last residue. Each record gives: clone size, J gene, V gene, CDR3 protein. Some rows have no size entry. The others give once, few or many, or a class for an expanded clone.

>.|TRBJ1-2|TRBV18
CASSPNSEISFYTF
>.|TRBJ1-1|TRBV5-6
CASSLVGGGGSEAFF
>.|TRBJ1-1|TRBV5-6
CASSFSGSNTEAFF
>.|TRBJ2-1|TRBV6-1
CASSEAGSYNEQFF
>once|TRBJ2-2|TRBV28
CASSRIRQGANTGELFF
>.|TRBJ2-2|TRBV28
CATLRDTGTGELFF
>.|TRBJ1-2|TRBV5-1
CASSLAVRTAGYTF
>few|TRBJ2-1|TRBV3-1/TRBV3-2
CASSQAGGYNEQFF
>.|TRBJ1-2|TRBV2
CASSGFARFNYGYTF
>.|TRBJ2-5|TRBV6-2/TRBV6-3
CASSYDRGTQYF
>.|TRBJ1-1|TRBV14
CASSHLLEVKAFF
>.|TRBJ1-4|TRBV18
CASSAEKRKNEKLFF
>.|TRBJ2-7|TRBV11-2
CASSLGGATYEQYF
>.|TRBJ2-2|TRBV6-5
CASSYRGLTGELFF
>.|TRBJ1-1|TRBV28
CASSLQGANTEAFF
>.|TRBJ2-7|TRBV19
CASSKAWGWDYEQYF
>.|TRBJ1-1|TRBV18
CASFNGNTEAFF
>once|TRBJ2-2|TRBV6-1
CASSADAGGANTGELFF
>once|TRBJ2-3|TRBV28
CASSSLSGTPLDTQYF
>.|TRBJ1-5|TRBV19
CASSRDSNHQPQHF
>.|TRBJ2-3|TRBV6-5
CASSHRVPDTQYF
>.|TRBJ2-1|TRBV28
CASSTDRERSYNEQFF
>.|TRBJ1-2|TRBV25-1
CASSDTGTGGVDTF
>.|TRBJ2-2|TRBV24-1
CATSDPGGANTGELFF
>.|TRBJ2-7|TRBV3-1/TRBV3-2
CASSLTSGSQYEQYF
>.|TRBJ2-1|TRBV7-6
CASSLYRGGSNEQFF
>.|TRBJ2-7|TRBV5-8
CASSFHGTANSYEQYF
>once|TRBJ2-1|TRBV4-1
CASSRLEYNEQFF
>.|TRBJ1-2|TRBV12-3/TRBV12-4
CASSSGTGFGYTF
>.|TRBJ2-1|TRBV3-1/TRBV3-2
CASSQEMAAGRYNEQFF
>.|TRBJ2-1|TRBV11-3
CASSLQGAGYNEQFF
>.|TRBJ2-3|TRBV2
CASSENPGRAEGAQYF
>once|TRBJ1-5|TRBV28
CASSWEYGNQPQHF
>.|TRBJ1-2|TRBV10-3
CAIYLGQGAGGYTF
>.|TRBJ2-3|TRBV27
CASSASEGDTQYF
>.|TRBJ1-4|TRBV30
CAWEGSGYGEKLFF
>.|TRBJ2-7|TRBV12-5
CASATGTANTYEQYF
>.|TRBJ2-1|TRBV24-1
CATSVSFNEQFF
>.|TRBJ1-1|TRBV10-3
CAISGRQGTSTGTEAFF
>.|TRBJ2-2|TRBV19
CASFPDRNTGELFF
>.|TRBJ2-7|TRBV10-3
CAISPGDSNTYEQYF
>few|TRBJ2-2|TRBV29-1
CSVEARDGNTGELFF
>.|TRBJ2-7|TRBV21-1
CASRDDHSGAYEQYF
>.|TRBJ2-3|TRBV9
CASSVSGGVTDTQYF
>.|TRBJ2-3|TRBV28
CASSPSADTQYF
>.|TRBJ2-6|TRBV9
CASSPPVPANVLTF
>.|TRBJ1-1|TRBV21-1
CASSKAPGGVVTEAFF
>.|TRBJ1-5|TRBV18
CASSPSGRGPQHF